One sample yielded the 23 T cell receptor beta chains listed below, sequenced in a study of blood T cell repertoires in COVID-19. Repertoires were generated with immunoSEQ multiplex PCR, while TCRdb's copy carries only in-frame clones and drops some. The profile covers about 85,000 clones, with 90% appearing a single time and roughly 4.5% taken by the ten largest. The sample was peripheral blood. These receptors were obtained from a woman of 80 years or more with active or convalescent COVID-19.

V gene TRBV3-1 (or the pseudogene TRBV3-2) combines with J gene TRBJ1-3; no reliable D call. V lost 4 bases and J 3 bases, leaving 7 bases between the germline ends. Germline values: CDR1 LGHDT, CDR2 YNNKEL (reference sequence). This CDR3 has 13 amino acids. DNA of the CDR3: TGTGCCAGCAGCCCTTTAGATGGAAACACCATATATTTT. Translation gives CASSPLDGNTIYF.

V gene TRBV28 combines with J gene TRBJ2-7, with D possibly matching TRBD1 (7 bases). The CDR3 is made up of 14 amino acids. Germline V gives CDR1 MDHEN, CDR2 SYDVKM. The V and J ends lost 3 bases and 3 bases respectively, with 12 bases between them. CDR3 coding DNA: TGTGCCAGCAGTTTGACAGGGACTCTCTACGAGCAGTACTTC. As protein: CASSLTGTLYEQYF.

This clone was seen only once. V is TRBV12-3 or TRBV12-4 and J is TRBJ1-1; D is uncertain. The CDR3 is 11 residues long. Trimming pared 6 bases from V and 2 bases from J, leaving 4 bases between. CDR3 nucleotide sequence: TGTGCCAGCAGATATAACACTGAAGCTTTCTTT. Amino acid sequence: CASRYNTEAFF.

The chain couples TRBV18 to TRBJ2-1; 9 bases align to TRBD2. CDR1 and CDR2 (germline): KGHSH, LQKENI. CDR3 length: 15 residues. V was pared by 3 bases and J by 7 bases, with 7 bases of the junction left unmatched. As DNA, the CDR3 is TGTGCCAGCTCACCTCTAGCGGGACCGATGAATGAGCAGTTCTTC. This codes for CASSPLAGPMNEQFF.

V and J are TRBV7-9 and TRBJ1-4; D gene ambiguous. Germline V gives CDR1 SEHNR, CDR2 FQNEAQ (reference sequence). This CDR3 comprises 15 residues. The V end lost 1 base, the J end lost 7 bases, and 13 bases lay between the germline ends. Here the CDR3 reads CASSLGHTEGEKLFF. DNA of the CDR3: TGTGCCAGCAGCTTAGGGCACACGGAGGGTGAAAAACTGTTTTTT.

This clone was found once. The chain links TRBV18 to TRBJ1-5; D might be TRBD1 (5 bases). CDR1 is KGHSH and CDR2 is LQKENI in the germline V gene. V was cut by 4 bases and J by 1 base, with 20 bases left in between. The CDR3 loop spans 18 amino acids. CDR3 sequence reads: CASSQSSTGGTSNQPQHF. CDR3 nucleotide sequence: TGTGCCAGCTCACAATCTTCGACCGGGGGGACGAGCAATCAGCCCCAGCATTTT.

The chain combines TRBV9 with TRBJ1-2, with 7 bases that match TRBD1. The CDR3 consists of 14 residues. Germline V lookup: CDR1 SGDLS, CDR2 YYNGEE. Unmatched junction bases numbered 7, after V lost 4 bases and J lost 4 bases. CDR3 nucleotides: TGTGCCAGCAGCCCCAGGGGGACAAGCTATGGCTACACCTTC. Encoded protein: CASSPRGTSYGYTF.

V usage is TRBV25-1 and J usage is TRBJ2-7, with 7 bases aligning to TRBD1. V was clipped by 3 bases and J by 4 bases; unmatched bases: 6. In germline, CDR1 is MGHDK, CDR2 SYGVNS. The CDR3 spans 14 residues. CDR3 sequence (DNA): TGTGCCAGCAGTGACCGACAGGGTAGATACGAGCAGTACTTC. It yields the protein CASSDRQGRYEQYF.

This chain connects TRBV9 to TRBJ2-7; 9 nucleotides agree with TRBD1. This CDR3 spans 14 amino acids. Trimming took 2 bases from V and 3 from J; bases not matched to a gene: 3. CDR1 and CDR2 from the germline V gene are SGDLS and YYNGEE. Here the CDR3 DNA reads TGTGCCAGCAGCGTGATGGACAGGGGCTACGAGCAGTACTTC. As protein: CASSVMDRGYEQYF.

This chain links TRBV28 with TRBJ2-4, with D possibly TRBD2 on 7 matching bases. Looked up from germline, CDR1 is MDHEN and CDR2 is SYDVKM. The CDR3 sequence is 17 residues long. Trimming took 8 bases from V and 2 from J, leaving 22 bases between them. The CDR3 region has the DNA TGTGCCAGCGAGGGAGGGGCGGGACACCTTCCCAAAAACATTCAGTACTTC. It yields the protein CASEGGAGHLPKNIQYF.

CDR3 nucleotides: TGTGCCAGCAGTAAAAGGACAGGGATAAAAGCTTTCTTT. It is translated as CASSKRTGIKAFF. This chain connects TRBV12-3 or TRBV12-4 to TRBJ1-1; 8 nucleotides agree with TRBD1. The CDR3 contains 13 residues. V trimming: 5 bases; J trimming: 9 bases; junction bases outside the gene matches: 8.

The chain is built from TRBV7-2 and TRBJ1-2, with TRBD1 matching over 9 bases. The CDR3 has 14 amino acids. V lost 2 bases, J lost 5 bases, and 3 bases stayed unmatched. Germline V CDR1 and CDR2: SGHTA, FQGNSA. This CDR3 is CASSLLGTGYGYTF. CDR3 bases: TGTGCCAGCAGCTTATTGGGGACAGGGTATGGCTACACCTTC.

The V call is TRBV27, the J call TRBJ1-4; D gene uncertain. V lost 5 bases to trimming and J lost 6 bases, with 16 bases between them. Germline assignment: CDR1 MNHEY and CDR2 SMNVEV (reference sequence). CDR3 length equals 15 residues. The CDR3 protein is CASSNGLMSYEKLFF. Written as DNA, the CDR3 is TGTGCCAGCAGTAATGGCTTGATGTCCTATGAAAAACTGTTTTTT.

The V gene is TRBV7-9, the J gene TRBJ2-1; TRBD2 is a possible D gene (6 bases). CDR3 size: 14 residues. V lost 3 bases and J 7 bases, leaving 13 bases between the germline ends. Looked up from germline, CDR1 is SEHNR and CDR2 is FQNEAQ (reference sequence). CDR3 nucleotides: TGTGCCAGCAGCTTGGCGGGGACCCAGAATGAGCAGTTCTTC. Translating gives CASSLAGTQNEQFF.

This sequence joins TRBV28 and TRBJ1-5; tentative D call: TRBD1 (6 bases). This CDR3 contains 15 residues. The V gene's germline CDR1 is MDHEN and CDR2 SYDVKM. Trimming left V 2 bases short and J 7 bases short, with 15 bases between. This chain's CDR3 is CASSLAQGLSQPQHF. The CDR3 DNA sequence: TGTGCCAGCAGTTTAGCGCAGGGGCTGTCCCAGCCCCAGCATTTT.

The V gene is TRBV27, the J gene TRBJ2-7; D is unclear. The V end was cut by 0 bases, the J end by 2 bases, with 11 bases between. From germline, CDR1 is MNHEY and CDR2 SMNVEV (reference sequence). The CDR3 totals 15 residues. CDR3 coding DNA: TGTGCCAGCAGTTTATCTGGGCGAACCCCCTACGAGCAGTACTTC. Translated: CASSLSGRTPYEQYF.

The V call is TRBV7-5, the J call TRBJ1-3. TRBV7-5 counts as a pseudogene. This CDR3 region has 17 residues. The CDR3 here is CARSPGKAYRSGNTIYF. Written as DNA, the CDR3 is TGTGCCAGAAGCCCGGGGAAGGCATACCGATCTGGAAACACCATATATTTT.

J is TRBJ1-5 and V is TRBV28; 8 nucleotides line up with TRBD1. The CDR3 totals 15 residues. Germline assignment: CDR1 MDHEN and CDR2 SYDVKM. V lost 6 bases and J lost 4; bases outside the gene matches: 8. CDR3 in amino acids: CASSSRQGPNQPQHF. As DNA, the CDR3 is TGTGCCAGCAGCAGTCGACAGGGGCCGAATCAGCCCCAGCATTTT.

The chain has TRBV28 and TRBJ2-1; TRBD2 aligns across 11 bases. With 8 bases clipped from V and 6 bases from J, the junction kept 9 bases outside the gene matches. Germline V lookup: CDR1 MDHEN, CDR2 SYDVKM. The CDR3 loop spans 15 amino acids. DNA for the CDR3: TGTGCCAGCCAAACTAGCGGGAGATTTAGCAATGAGCAGTTCTTC. Protein product: CASQTSGRFSNEQFF.

The count of this clone is one. The rearrangement uses TRBV18 and TRBJ2-5; weak D call: TRBD1 (6 bases). Deletions cut 4 bases from V and 5 bases from J, with 11 bases between. The CDR3 is 13 residues long. In germline, CDR1 is KGHSH, CDR2 LQKENI. The CDR3 reads CASSLSQGETQYF. The CDR3 nucleotides are TGTGCCAGCTCACTGTCCCAGGGGGAGACCCAGTACTTC.

The chain carries TRBV15 and TRBJ2-7, with D tentatively TRBD2 (7 bases). Per the germline V gene, CDR1 is LNHNV and CDR2 is YYDKDF (reference sequence). Trimming left V 1 base short and J 2 bases short, with 15 bases between. The length of the CDR3 is 16 residues. CDR3: CATSRGTGGTTYEQYF. CDR3 nucleotides: TGTGCCACCAGCAGAGGAACGGGGGGCACCACCTACGAGCAGTACTTC.

The chain employs TRBV6-2 or TRBV6-3 and TRBJ1-1; the D gene is possibly TRBD1 (5 bases). The V end was cut by 0 bases, the J end by 4 bases, with 6 bases between. CDR1 and CDR2 (germline): MNHEY, SVGEGT. The CDR3 has 13 amino acids. The CDR3 DNA reads as TGTGCCAGCAGTTACTCGGGGGGCACTGAAGCTTTCTTT. Translating gives CASSYSGGTEAFF.

This rearrangement joins TRBV2 to TRBJ1-6, with no clear D. This CDR3 has 17 amino acids. Trimming took off 6 bases at V and 2 bases at J, with 17 bases between the two ends. Germline CDR1 SNHLY, CDR2 FYNNEI. The CDR3 spells CASRLMSSGTYNSPLHF. The CDR3 coding sequence is TGTGCCAGCAGACTCATGTCTTCGGGGACCTATAATTCACCCCTCCACTTT.